This T cell receptor (beta chain) was identified in a study of T cell responses to AZD1222 COVID-19 vaccine. The CDR3 has 15 amino acids. The junction had 13 bases not matched to a gene; V was cut back by 4 bases and J by 9 bases. CDR1 is SGHRS, CDR2 YFSETQ, per germline. Some clones are missing from TCRdb's copy, which holds only in-frame ones; the method was immunoSEQ multiplex PCR. This table holds about 100,000 clones, less than 90% found once. Overall study results and limits: Recipients of two AZD1222 doses showed rising Spike-specific TCR breadth and depth. It should be noted that donors were predominantly white British and more often female, and clonal diversity was possibly underestimated.

Note on this clone: Its antigen is unidentified.

The sequenced sample was peripheral blood, obtained on day 0 of AZD1222 vaccination. The clonotype originates from an adult in good health. The chain uses TRBV5-1 and TRBJ2-1; TRBD2 matches at 7 bases. Written as DNA, the CDR3 is TGCGCCAGCAGCCCGCGGAGGGAGGGCCGGGTTGAGCAGTTCTTC. Protein: CASSPRREGRVEQFF. Based on the CDR3 plus reference TRBV5-1 and TRBJ2-1, the full variable domain is KAGVTQTPRYLIKTRGQQVTLSCSPISGHRSVSWYQQTPGQGLQFLFEYFSETQRNKGNFPGRFSGRQFSNSRSEMNVSTLELGDSALYLCASSPRREGRVEQFFGPGTRLTVL.